This TCR beta chain was retrieved from a study of blood T cell repertoires in COVID-19. Sequencing was performed with immunoSEQ multiplex PCR; in TCRdb, only in-frame clones are kept and a portion is missing. This table has approximately 160,000 clones, roughly nine tenths appearing once. This CDR3 has 19 residues. V trimming: 2 bases; J trimming: 3 bases; junction bases outside the gene matches: 12. Germline CDR1 and CDR2: KGHSH and LQKENI. Specimen: peripheral blood. This clonotype originated in a man aged 45-60 years with acute or convalescent COVID-19. The chain employs TRBV18 and TRBJ2-3; 12 positions match TRBD2. The DNA for the CDR3 is TGTGCCAGCTCACCATTTAGGACTAGCGGGAAAGGAGGGACAGATACGCAGTATTTT. Translating gives CASSPFRTSGKGGTDTQYF.